This TCR beta chain is from a study of cytomegalovirus exposure and HLA in healthy donors. Study background: Of several hundred genotyped donors, 81% grouped in the Caucasian-associated ancestry cluster. Findings and caveats of the study: In a later analysis, approximately 18,000 TCR beta sequences were associated with HLA alleles at 0.05 false discovery rate. Reportedly, diagnosis of cytomegalovirus status by the classifier showed high specificity and sensitivity.

The germline V and J ends were trimmed by 1 base and 2 bases, with 15 bases remaining between them. The CDR3 covers 17 residues. CDR1 is MDHEN and CDR2 is SYDVKM in the germline V gene. Participants comprised healthy donors of bone marrow. As to this clone: Its specificity is not known.

Primers included in the PCR were 60 Vbeta and 13 Jbeta primers. Sequencing used immunoSEQ multiplex PCR; TCRdb keeps in-frame clones, though not all of them. The profile shows 75,000 to 90,000 clones, 72% of them singletons. This sequence was found in a middle-aged woman in good health and CMV-seropositive. V gene TRBV28 combines with J gene TRBJ1-5, with a possible D match to TRBD1 (5 bases). Sequencing input: PBMCs. This CDR3 reads CASSLYLGAWGNQPQHF. The CDR3 coding sequence is TGTGCCAGCAGTTTATATTTAGGGGCGTGGGGCAATCAGCCCCAGCATTTT.